This TCR beta chain was documented in a study of shared clonotypes between healthy human individuals. The overall study: Serving as donors were two women and a few men, whose ages spanned 18 to 49. Study-wide results and caveats: Deeper or shallower sequencing was expected to change how clonotypes are shared among donors.

Looked up from germline, CDR1 is SEHNR and CDR2 is FQNEAQ (reference sequence). The CDR3 length is 17 residues. V was pared by 5 bases and J by 3 bases, with 23 bases between. Across several immunoSEQ plates, the genomic DNA of each subset was split evenly. Study processing details: Filtering differed because ImmunoSEQ produced junction-only sequences that carried no quality scores. Measured with immunoSEQ multiplex PCR; TCRdb has only the in-frame clones, and not every one. V and J calls plus clone size are reproduced from that table; the DNA served to infer D and trimming. The table lists approximately 1.5 million clones, 98% of them singletons, with about 0.35% in the top ten. This clone appeared once. Its antigen is unidentified.

The TCR was taken from a man in his thirties or forties in good health. The specimen was naive CD4+ T cells sorted from blood. Subset here: CD45RA+ positively selected. V and J are TRBV7-9 and TRBJ2-7; possibly TRBD2 for D (5 bases). The CDR3 here is CASSPYPEGRHNYEQYF. Here the CDR3 DNA reads TGTGCCAGCAGCCCATACCCCGAGGGCCGCCACAACTACGAGCAGTACTTC.